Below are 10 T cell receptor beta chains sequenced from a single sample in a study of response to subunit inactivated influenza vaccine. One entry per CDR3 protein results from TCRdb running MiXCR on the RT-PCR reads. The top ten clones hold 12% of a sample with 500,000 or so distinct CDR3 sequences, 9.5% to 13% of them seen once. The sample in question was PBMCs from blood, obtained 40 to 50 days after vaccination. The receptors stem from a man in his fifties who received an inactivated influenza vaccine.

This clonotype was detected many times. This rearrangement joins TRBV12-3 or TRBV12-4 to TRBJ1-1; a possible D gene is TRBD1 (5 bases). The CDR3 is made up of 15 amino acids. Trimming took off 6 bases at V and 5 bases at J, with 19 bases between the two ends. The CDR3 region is CASSPREGTNTEAFF. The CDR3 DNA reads TGTGCCAGCAGCCCCAGGGAGGGTACAAATACTGAAGCTTTCTTT.

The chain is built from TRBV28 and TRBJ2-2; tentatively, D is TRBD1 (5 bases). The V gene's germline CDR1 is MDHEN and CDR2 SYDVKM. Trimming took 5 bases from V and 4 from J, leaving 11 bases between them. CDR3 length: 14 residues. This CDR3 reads CASSLRQSTGELFF. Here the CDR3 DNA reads TGTGCCAGCAGTCTCCGACAGTCCACCGGGGAGCTGTTTTTT.

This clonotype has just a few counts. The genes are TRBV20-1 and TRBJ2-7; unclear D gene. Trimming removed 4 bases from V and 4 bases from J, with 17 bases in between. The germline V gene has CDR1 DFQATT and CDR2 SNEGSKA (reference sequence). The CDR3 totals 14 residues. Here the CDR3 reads CSAIKGLHVYEQYF. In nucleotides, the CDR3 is TGCAGTGCTATTAAGGGCCTTCACGTTTACGAGCAGTACTTC.

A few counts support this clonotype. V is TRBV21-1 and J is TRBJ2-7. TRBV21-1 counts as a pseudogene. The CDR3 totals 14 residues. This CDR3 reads CASSKEVRPYEQYF. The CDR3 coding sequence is TGTGCCAGCAGCAAAGAGGTCAGACCCTACGAGCAGTACTTC.

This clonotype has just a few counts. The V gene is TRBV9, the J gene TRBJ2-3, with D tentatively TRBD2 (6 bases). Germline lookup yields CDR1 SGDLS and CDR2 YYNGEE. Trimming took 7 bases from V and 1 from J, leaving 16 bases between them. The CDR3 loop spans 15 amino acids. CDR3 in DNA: TGTGCCAGCGCCCGGAAGGGGAGGCGCACAGATACGCAGTATTTT. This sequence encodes CASARKGRRTDTQYF.

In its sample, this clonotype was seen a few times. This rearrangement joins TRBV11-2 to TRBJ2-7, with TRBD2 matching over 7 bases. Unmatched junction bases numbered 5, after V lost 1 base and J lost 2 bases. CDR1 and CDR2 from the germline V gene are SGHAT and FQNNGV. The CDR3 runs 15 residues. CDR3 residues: CASSLVLAAPYEQYF. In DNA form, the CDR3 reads TGTGCCAGCAGCTTAGTGCTAGCGGCCCCCTACGAGCAGTACTTC. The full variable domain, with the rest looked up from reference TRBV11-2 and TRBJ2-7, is EAGVAQSPRYKIIEKRQSVAFWCNPISGHATLYWYQQILGQGPKLLIQFQNNGVVDDSQLPKDRFSAERLKGVDSTLKIQPAKLEDSAVYLCASSLVLAAPYEQYFGPGTRLTVT.

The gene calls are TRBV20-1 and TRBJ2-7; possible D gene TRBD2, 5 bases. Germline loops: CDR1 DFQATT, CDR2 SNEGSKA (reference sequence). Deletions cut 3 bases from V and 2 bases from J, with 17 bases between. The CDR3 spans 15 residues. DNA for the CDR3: TGCAGTGCTAGCCCGCCTCAGGACTCAGCCTACGAGCAGTACTTC. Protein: CSASPPQDSAYEQYF.

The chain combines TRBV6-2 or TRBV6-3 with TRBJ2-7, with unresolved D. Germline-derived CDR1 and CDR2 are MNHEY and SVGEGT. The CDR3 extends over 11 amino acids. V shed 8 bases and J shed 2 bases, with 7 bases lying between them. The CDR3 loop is CASARTYEQYF. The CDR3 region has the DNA TGTGCCAGCGCAAGGACCTACGAGCAGTACTTC.

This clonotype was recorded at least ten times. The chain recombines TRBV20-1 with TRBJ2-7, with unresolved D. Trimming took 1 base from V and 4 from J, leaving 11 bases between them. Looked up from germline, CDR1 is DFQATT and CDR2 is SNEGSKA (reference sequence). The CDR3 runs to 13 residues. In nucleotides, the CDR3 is TGCAGTGCTAGAGCCCCCCTCTCTTACGAGCAGTACTTC. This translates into CSARAPLSYEQYF.

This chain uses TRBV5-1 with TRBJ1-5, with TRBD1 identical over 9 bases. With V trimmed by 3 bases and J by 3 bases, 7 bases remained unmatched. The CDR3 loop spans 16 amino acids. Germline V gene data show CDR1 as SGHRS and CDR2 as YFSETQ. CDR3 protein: CASSWGGQGDNQPQHF. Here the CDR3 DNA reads TGCGCCAGCAGCTGGGGGGGACAGGGCGACAATCAGCCCCAGCATTTT.